This entry lists 17 T cell receptor beta chains sequenced from one sample in a study of shared clonotypes between healthy human individuals. Clones were read by immunoSEQ multiplex PCR, and TCRdb kept only the in-frame ones, dropping some. In the table there are 90,000 to 100,000 clones, over 40% of which are singletons. Sequencing was performed on PBMCs. The receptor source for this set is a woman aged 40 to 50 in good health. Some clones in this sample may be carry-over from other donors' samples.

This chain joins TRBV7-8 and TRBJ2-5, with 8 bases aligning to TRBD2. Judging by the DNA end, TRBJ2-7 fits better; the J call may be wrong. The germline V gene encodes CDR1 SGHVS and CDR2 FQNEAQ. The CDR3 runs 16 residues. CDR3 in amino acids: CASSPPGAGGLYEQYF. CDR3 nucleotides: TGTGCCAGCAGCCCCCCCGGGGCGGGAGGTCTCTACGAGCAGTACTTC.

The CDR3 reads CASSQWGLAGGPGELFF. CDR3 DNA sequence: TGCGCCAGCAGCCAATGGGGACTAGCGGGAGGGCCCGGGGAGCTGTTTTTT. This chain links TRBV4-3 with TRBJ2-2, with 16 nucleotides matching TRBD2. With 2 bases clipped from V and 6 bases from J, the junction kept 3 bases outside the gene matches. This CDR3 contains 17 residues. The V gene's germline CDR1 is LGHNA and CDR2 YSLEER.

This clone was found a few times. The chain recombines TRBV7-2 with TRBJ2-5; 11 bases line up with TRBD2. Per the germline V gene, CDR1 is SGHTA and CDR2 is FQGNSA. V shed 0 bases, J shed 2 bases, and the junction held 2 bases outside the gene matches. The CDR3 totals 16 residues. The CDR3 DNA sequence: TGTGCCAGCAGCTTAGCGATAGCGGGAGGGCAAGAGACCCAGTACTTC. Translation: CASSLAIAGGQETQYF.

The rearrangement joins TRBV30 to TRBJ2-5; no firm D call. The J call may not be correct, given that the DNA end is closer to TRBJ2-7. In germline, CDR1 is GTSNPN, CDR2 SVGIG (reference sequence). CDR3 length: 11 residues. CDR3 nucleotide sequence: TGTGCCTGGAGTGGAAACTACGAGCAGTACTTC. This translates into CAWSGNYEQYF.

This clone was seen a few times. The genes are TRBV21-1 and TRBJ2-5; no check of the table's D call, TRBD2, against the DNA was made. Near its end, the DNA agrees better with TRBJ2-7, so the J call may be wrong. TRBV21-1 constitutes a pseudogene. The CDR3 is 16 amino acids. The CDR3: CASSKERTGGAYEQYF. The DNA of the CDR3 is TGTGCCAGCAGCAAAGAGAGGACGGGCGGGGCCTACGAGCAGTACTTC.

As concerns this clone: The same CDR3 can be traced to other DNA sequences in this sample. V and J are TRBV15 and TRBJ2-5, with D unresolved. The CDR3 has 15 amino acids. With 0 bases removed from V and 1 base from J, the gap between germline ends came to 9 bases. The V gene's germline CDR1 is LNHNV and CDR2 YYDKDF (reference sequence). CDR3 DNA sequence: TGTGCCACCAGCAGAGATCCGGCTCCCCAAGAGACCCAGTACTTC. It encodes CATSRDPAPQETQYF.

V and J are TRBV5-1 and TRBJ2-2, with D unresolved. V was trimmed by 0 bases and J by 4 bases, leaving 13 bases between them. The germline V gene encodes CDR1 SGHRS and CDR2 YFSETQ. The CDR3 length is 16 residues. CDR3 in DNA: TGCGCCAGCAGCTTGGCCCGAGGTTCGGGCACCGGGGAGCTGTTTTTT. Translation: CASSLARGSGTGELFF. The entire variable domain, with the rest obtained from reference TRBV5-1 and TRBJ2-2, is as follows: KAGVTQTPRYLIKTRGQQVTLSCSPISGHRSVSWYQQTPGQGLQFLFEYFSETQRNKGNFPGRFSGRQFSNSRSEMNVSTLELGDSALYLCASSLARGSGTGELFFGEGSRLTVL.

This clone was detected many times. The V call is TRBV2, the J call TRBJ2-7; D not certain. Trimming took 6 bases from V and 0 from J, leaving 15 bases between them. Germline V gives CDR1 SNHLY, CDR2 FYNNEI. The CDR3 consists of 15 residues. The CDR3 bases are TGTGCCAGCAGATCTTGGAGCACCTTCTCCTACGAGCAGTACTTC. Translation: CASRSWSTFSYEQYF.

This rearrangement joins TRBV4-1 to TRBJ2-3; tentatively, D is TRBD2 (5 bases). This CDR3 region has 14 residues. The germline gives CDR1 MGHRA, CDR2 YSYEKL. The ends were cut back, 4 bases at V and 2 bases at J, with 10 bases in the middle. CDR3 nucleotides: TGCGCCAGCAGCCGCGAGACTAACACAGATACGCAGTATTTT. It translates to CASSRETNTDTQYF.

The CDR3 bases are TGCGCCAGCAGCTTGGCCCAGGGGACTCCACCCAATGAGCAGTTCTTC. Protein: CASSLAQGTPPNEQFF. The chain employs TRBV5-1 and TRBJ2-1; D is possibly TRBD1 or TRBD2 (6 bases each). Trimming shortened V by 0 bases and J by 6 bases, and 16 bases separated the two germline ends. Germline CDR1 and CDR2: SGHRS and YFSETQ. The CDR3 covers 16 residues.

CDR3 residues: CASSQAGPPQDEQFF. The CDR3 nucleotides are TGTGCCAGCAGCCAAGCGGGCCCCCCGCAGGATGAGCAGTTCTTC. The chain employs TRBV4-2 and TRBJ2-1, with D unresolved. The CDR3 sequence is 15 residues long. Germline CDR1 and CDR2: LGHNA and YNFKEQ. V was trimmed by 1 base and J by 8 bases, leaving 15 bases between them.

This clone was seen more than once but under ten times. The chain couples TRBV7-9 to TRBJ2-5, with D perhaps TRBD2 (6 bases). Germline CDR1 reads SEHNR; CDR2 reads FQNEAQ (reference sequence). This CDR3 contains 12 residues. V was pared by 5 bases and J by 7 bases, with 11 bases between. The CDR3 region is CASSREEGTQYF. As DNA, the CDR3 is TGTGCCAGCAGCAGGGAGGAGGGGACCCAGTACTTC.

V gene TRBV7-9 combines with J gene TRBJ2-7; the match to TRBD2 covers 10 bases. Trimming took 5 bases from V and 5 from J; bases not matched to a gene: 9. The CDR3 has 15 amino acids. Per the germline V gene, CDR1 is SEHNR and CDR2 is FQNEAQ (reference sequence). CDR3 residues: CASSAGTSAGHEQYF. The CDR3 nucleotides are TGTGCCAGCAGCGCCGGGACTAGCGCGGGCCACGAGCAGTACTTC.

A remark on this clone: A much larger clone differs by one base, so this may be a read error. The genes are TRBV7-8 and TRBJ2-6; D remains ambiguous. In germline, CDR1 is SGHVS, CDR2 FQNEAQ. This CDR3 has 15 amino acids. V shed 4 bases and J shed 0 bases, with 7 bases lying between them. CDR3 DNA: TGTGCCAGCAGCTCAGCGCGCTCTGGGGCCAACGTCCTGACTTTC. Translation gives CASSSARSGANVLTF.

Concerning this clone: Other DNA sequences within the sample encode an identical CDR3. The J gene is TRBJ2-7, the V gene TRBV5-1; D possibly corresponds to TRBD2 (5 bases). CDR3 size: 14 residues. Germline assignment: CDR1 SGHRS and CDR2 YFSETQ. V was trimmed by 0 bases and J by 1 base, leaving 8 bases between them. The CDR3 region is CASSLGPGSYEQYF. In DNA, the CDR3 is TGCGCCAGCAGCTTGGGGCCGGGATCCTACGAGCAGTACTTC.

The rearrangement links TRBV30 to TRBJ1-2; 8 bases match TRBD1. Germline V lookup: CDR1 GTSNPN, CDR2 SVGIG (reference sequence). The trim removed 2 bases at V and 6 bases at J, leaving 2 bases unmatched. This CDR3 is 12 amino acids long. In DNA, the CDR3 is TGTGCCTGGAGTAGGACAGGGCATGGCTACACCTTC. Translated, it gives CAWSRTGHGYTF. The variable domain in full, with the rest retrieved from reference TRBV30 and TRBJ1-2, is SQTIHQWPATLVQPVGSPLSLECTVEGTSNPNLYWYRQAAGRGLQLLFYSVGIGQISSEVPQNLSASRPQDRQFILSSKKLLLSDSGFYLCAWSRTGHGYTFGSGTRLTVV.

The chain carries TRBV4-3 and TRBJ1-4, with D possibly TRBD1 on 5 matching bases. Germline assignment: CDR1 LGHNA and CDR2 YSLEER. CDR3 length: 13 residues. The germline V and J ends were trimmed by 4 bases and 8 bases, with 11 bases remaining between them. CDR3 in amino acids: CASSLEQAEKLFF. CDR3 nucleotides: TGCGCCAGCAGCCTGGAACAGGCCGAAAAACTGTTTTTT.